Listed below are T cell receptor beta chains from one sample, sequenced in a study of regulatory T cells in long-lasting Graves disease. MiXCR, applied by TCRdb to the multiplex PCR reads, yields one record per CDR3 protein. Of around 420,000 distinct CDR3 sequences in the sample, about 14% are singletons; the top ten hold 22%. Sequencing was performed on peripheral blood mononuclear cells (PBMCs), taken at new diagnosis, from a patient treated with antithyroid drugs. Receptors originate from a female donor with Graves disease. The CDR3 runs from the conserved cysteine through the conserved F or W. The order of the fields is D gene, V gene, J gene, clone size, CDR3 DNA, CDR3 protein. The D gene is left open where the match is weak. Rows may omit the clone size; those that give it use once, few, many or a size class.

>.|TRBV6-1|TRBJ1-2|many
TGTGCCAGCGCCCCCCAGGGTAACTATGGCTACACCTTC
CASAPQGNYGYTF
>.|TRBV11-2|TRBJ2-1|many
TGTGCCAGCAGCTTTCGGGCCAATGAGCAGTTCTTC
CASSFRANEQFF
>.|TRBV9|TRBJ2-2|many
TGTGCCAGCAGCACCGGGACCAAGAACACCGGGGAGCTGTTTTTT
CASSTGTKNTGELFF
>.|TRBV28|TRBJ1-5|many
TGTGCCAGCAGTCTAGTTCAAAGCGGTCAGCCCCAGCATTTT
CASSLVQSGQPQHF
>TRBD1|TRBV12-3/TRBV12-4|TRBJ2-7|.
TGTGCCAGCAGTTTAGAACAGGGGGGCTACGAGCAGTACTTC
CASSLEQGGYEQYF
>TRBD2|TRBV27|TRBJ2-1|many
TGTGCCAGCAGTTTATACCAAGCCGGGAGGGCCGGGCAGTTCTTC
CASSLYQAGRAGQFF
>.|TRBV28|TRBJ1-1|many
TGTGCCAGCAAGAGGGACACTGAAGCTTTCTTT
CASKRDTEAFF
>.|TRBV24-1|TRBJ1-1|many
TGTGCCATCCCCCTGAAGACGTGGGGCACTGAAGCTTTCTTT
CAIPLKTWGTEAFF
>.|TRBV2|TRBJ1-2|.
TGTGCCAGCAGGAGCTTTGGGGGCATGGGTGGCTACACCTTC
CASRSFGGMGGYTF
>.|TRBV30|TRBJ1-3|many
TGTGCCTGGAGTTTCGGAAACACCATATATTTT
CAWSFGNTIYF
>.|TRBV7-3|TRBJ2-2|few
TGTGCCAGCAGCCTTGCCGGGGGGCGGAACACCGGGGAGCTGTTTTTT
CASSLAGGRNTGELFF
>TRBD1|TRBV7-9|TRBJ2-7|many
TGTGCCAGCAGCCAAAGCGCGGGTGGACAGGTCTCCTACGAGCAGTACTTC
CASSQSAGGQVSYEQYF
>TRBD2|TRBV11-1|TRBJ2-3|many
TGTGCCAGTATGGGACTAGCGGGAGTGAGGAGGTCTGAAGATACGCAGTATTTT
CASMGLAGVRRSEDTQYF
>TRBD1|TRBV5-1|TRBJ2-1|many
TGCGCCAGCTACCGGGACAGGGGGAACAATGAGCAGTTCTTC
CASYRDRGNNEQFF
>TRBD1|TRBV20-1|TRBJ2-1|many
TGCAGTGCTCTCCACCCCAGGGGGTCCAGGAATGAGCAGTTCTTC
CSALHPRGSRNEQFF
>.|TRBV29-1|TRBJ2-3|many
TGCAGCGTTGAAGTCGACGGACTGCCAGCGACAGATACGCAGTATTTT
CSVEVDGLPATDTQYF
>TRBD1|TRBV7-2|TRBJ2-1|many
TGTGCCAGCAGCGATCGGACAGGGGTTGAGGAGCAGTTCTTC
CASSDRTGVEEQFF
>.|TRBV6-1|TRBJ1-3|many
TGTGCCAGCAGTGATTATCCAGGGGACTACTCTGGAAACACCATATATTTT
CASSDYPGDYSGNTIYF
>.|TRBV7-2|TRBJ2-7|many
TGTGCCAGCAGCTTTAGGATTCAAGCCTCCTACGAGCAGTACTTC
CASSFRIQASYEQYF
>.|TRBV29-1|TRBJ1-1|many
TGCAGCGTTGTAATCGGTCTAGTAGAGGGTGAAGCTTTCTTT
CSVVIGLVEGEAFF
>.|TRBV28|TRBJ2-1|many
TGTGCCAGCAGCGGGAGTACCTACAATGAGCAGTTCTTC
CASSGSTYNEQFF
>.|TRBV9|TRBJ2-3|many
TGTGCCAGCAGCGTCACTGGGTACCCAGATACGCAGTATTTT
CASSVTGYPDTQYF
>TRBD1|TRBV7-2|TRBJ2-7|many
TGTGCCAGCAGCCTGACGGGACAGCTCTACGAGCAGTACTTC
CASSLTGQLYEQYF
>.|TRBV27|TRBJ2-3|many
TGTGCCAGCAGTTTACGTAGCACAGATACGCAGTATTTT
CASSLRSTDTQYF
>TRBD1|TRBV5-1|TRBJ2-5|many
TGCGCCAGCAGCCTTGGATCCACAGGGGGCAGGGAGACCCAGTACTTC
CASSLGSTGGRETQYF
>TRBD2|TRBV4-1|TRBJ2-5|many
TGCGCCAGCAGCCAAACAAGCGGGGTCGGGGAGACCCAGTACTTC
CASSQTSGVGETQYF
>.|TRBV20-1|TRBJ2-7|few
TGCAGTGCTAGGTCGGGAGCAAGGTACGAGCAGTACTTC
CSARSGARYEQYF
>.|TRBV2|TRBJ2-7|few
TGTGCCAGCAGAAAACAGGGCTCCTACGAGCAGTACTTC
CASRKQGSYEQYF
>TRBD1|TRBV12-5|TRBJ2-1|many
TGTGCTAGTGGTTTTGGAACAGGGGGCGCGAGTTACAATGAGCAGTTCTTC
CASGFGTGGASYNEQFF
>TRBD1|TRBV4-1|TRBJ2-7|few
TGCGCCAGCAGCCAGCCGGGACAGGGCAACGAGCAGTACTTC
CASSQPGQGNEQYF
>.|TRBV24-1|TRBJ1-1|many
TGTGCCACCACCCCAGGGGTCCGCACTGAAGCTTTCTTT
CATTPGVRTEAFF
>TRBD2|TRBV7-2|TRBJ2-7|many
TGTGCCAGCAGCTCCGGTTGGGGGGGCTCCTACGAGCAGTACTTC
CASSSGWGGSYEQYF
>TRBD1|TRBV28|TRBJ2-5|many
TGTGCCAGCAGTTTGAGGACAGGGGGCTCCGGGACCCAGTACTTC
CASSLRTGGSGTQYF
>TRBD1|TRBV5-6|TRBJ1-1|many
TGTGCCAGCAGCTCGGGACAGTGGGACACTGAAGCTTTCTTT
CASSSGQWDTEAFF
>TRBD2|TRBV20-1|TRBJ2-3|many
TGCAGTGCTTACCCTGGGACTAGCGGGGGCCAGGATACGCAGTATTTT
CSAYPGTSGGQDTQYF
>.|TRBV28|TRBJ1-2|few
TGTGCCAGCAGTCGAGGGGGAGGCTACGGCTACACCTTC
CASSRGGGYGYTF
>.|TRBV7-3|TRBJ2-1|many
TGTGCCAGCAGCTTAGTGGCATACAATGAGCAGTTCTTC
CASSLVAYNEQFF
>.|TRBV11-2|TRBJ2-7|many
TGTGCCAGCAGCTCCGAGATGCGAACCGGTTCCTACGAGCAGTACTTC
CASSSEMRTGSYEQYF
>.|TRBV5-6|TRBJ2-4|.
TGTGCCAGCAGCTTGGTGCGTACAAACATTCAGTACTTC
CASSLVRTNIQYF
>TRBD1|TRBV29-1|TRBJ1-2|many
TGCAGCGTTGAAGGGTGGGGACAGGAAAACTATGGCTACACCTTC
CSVEGWGQENYGYTF
>TRBD1|TRBV27|TRBJ1-2|.
TGTGCCAGCAGCCCCAGGGGGCGGTTAAATAACTATGGCTACACCTTC
CASSPRGRLNNYGYTF
>TRBD1|TRBV20-1|TRBJ2-3|many
TGCAGTGCTAGAGAACCGGGACAGGGGGCTTTAGATACGCAGTATTTT
CSAREPGQGALDTQYF
>.|TRBV3-1|TRBJ2-3|many
TGTGCCAGCAGCCAAGGGTCATTCCGGGCAAGCAATACGCAGTATTTT
CASSQGSFRASNTQYF
>.|TRBV28|TRBJ2-7|many
TGTGCCAGCGGGAGATCTACTTTCTACGAGCAGTACTTC
CASGRSTFYEQYF